These 29 T cell receptor beta chains were all obtained from the same sample, sequenced in a study of technical replicates of blood from a few donors. Some clones are missing from TCRdb's copy, which holds only in-frame ones; the method was immunoSEQ multiplex PCR. Altogether tens of thousands of clones are present, 96% being singletons, with the ten largest covering 0.3% to 0.35%. Sequencing was done on a sample of T cells isolated from PBMCs. Receptors originate from a human donor in good health.

The V call is TRBV5-6, the J call TRBJ2-7; D possibly corresponds to TRBD2 (6 bases). V gave up 0 bases and J gave up 3 bases, with 10 bases separating them. The CDR3 length is 14 residues. Germline CDR1 and CDR2: SGHDT and YYEEEE. CDR3 nucleotide sequence: TGTGCCAGCAGCTTGGACTACGGGGGCTACGAGCAGTACTTC. It specifies CASSLDYGGYEQYF.

The chain joins TRBV6-1 to TRBJ2-1, with D possibly TRBD2 on 6 matching bases. Germline CDR1 and CDR2: MNHNS and SASEGT. V lost 3 bases and J lost 4, with 7 bases in between. The CDR3 is 13 residues long. The CDR3 coding sequence is TGTGCCAGCAGTGATGGGGGGTACAATGAGCAGTTCTTC. This codes for CASSDGGYNEQFF.

The V and J genes are TRBV5-1 and TRBJ1-1; no clear D gene. The CDR3 runs to 14 residues. Trimming took off 1 base at V and 2 bases at J, with 9 bases between the two ends. The germline gives CDR1 SGHRS, CDR2 YFSETQ. The CDR3 here is CASSLQTLNTEAFF. CDR3 in DNA: TGCGCCAGCAGCTTGCAGACTCTTAACACTGAAGCTTTCTTT.

The V and J genes are TRBV27 and TRBJ2-5; the D gene is possibly TRBD2 (6 bases). V lost 6 bases, J lost 1 base, and 15 bases lay in between. Germline CDR1 and CDR2: MNHEY and SMNVEV (reference sequence). The CDR3 length is 15 residues. The CDR3 DNA follows: TGTGCCAGCAGCCTCCAGGGAGGTCCCCAAGAGACCCAGTACTTC. Translation gives CASSLQGGPQETQYF.

This sequence joins TRBV28 and TRBJ1-5; no clear D. From germline, CDR1 is MDHEN and CDR2 SYDVKM. The CDR3 is 11 residues long. V lost 6 bases and J lost 4, with 4 bases in between. The CDR3 spells CASSMNQPQHF. CDR3 bases: TGTGCCAGCAGCATGAATCAGCCCCAGCATTTT.

This chain connects TRBV30 to TRBJ1-1; 8 nucleotides match TRBD1. The CDR3 extends over 14 amino acids. Germline lookup yields CDR1 GTSNPN and CDR2 SVGIG (reference sequence). V was clipped by 5 bases and J by 1 base; unmatched bases: 6. CDR3 sequence: CAWGQGPWNTEAFF. The CDR3 coding sequence is TGTGCCTGGGGACAGGGACCGTGGAACACTGAAGCTTTCTTT. Based on the CDR3 plus reference TRBV30 and TRBJ1-1, the full variable domain is SQTIHQWPATLVQPVGSPLSLECTVEGTSNPNLYWYRQAAGRGLQLLFYSVGIGQISSEVPQNLSASRPQDRQFILSSKKLLLSDSGFYLCAWGQGPWNTEAFFGQGTRLTVV.

This clone was seen once. This sequence joins TRBV10-3 and TRBJ2-7; D might be TRBD1 (5 bases). Trimming pared 3 bases from V and 4 bases from J, leaving 7 bases between. Per the germline V gene, CDR1 is ENHRY and CDR2 is SYGVKD. The CDR3 extends over 12 amino acids. The CDR3, as DNA: TGTGCCATCAGTGAACCAGGGTACGAGCAGTACTTC. Protein sequence: CAISEPGYEQYF.

The chain couples TRBV27 to TRBJ1-1; 7 bases align to TRBD1. This CDR3 contains 12 residues. Germline values: CDR1 MNHEY, CDR2 SMNVEV (reference sequence). V lost 4 bases, J lost 14 bases, and 10 bases stayed unmatched. The CDR3: CASSSNAGGRFF. The CDR3 DNA sequence: TGTGCCAGCAGTTCAAACGCAGGGGGGAGATTCTTT.

The chain carries TRBV6-6 and TRBJ2-7; D ambiguous. V was clipped by 6 bases and J by 5 bases, with 8 bases between them. The CDR3 consists of 11 residues. CDR1 is MNHNY, CDR2 SVGAGI, per germline (reference sequence). This CDR3 is CASRFNDEQYF. For the CDR3, the DNA is TGTGCCAGCAGGTTTAATGACGAGCAGTACTTC.

This rearrangement joins TRBV4-1 to TRBJ2-7; 10 bases fit TRBD2. CDR3 length: 16 amino acids. V was clipped by 4 bases and J by 4 bases; unmatched bases: 10. Germline CDR1 and CDR2: MGHRA and YSYEKL. CDR3 DNA sequence: TGCGCCAGCAGCCTTATAGCGGGAGGAAAGGGGTACGAGCAGTACTTC. Translated: CASSLIAGGKGYEQYF.

The rearrangement links TRBV10-3 to TRBJ1-5; 8 bases map to TRBD1. Looked up from germline, CDR1 is ENHRY and CDR2 is SYGVKD. The V and J ends lost 6 bases and 6 bases, in that order; junction bases with no gene match: 13. CDR3 length: 16 residues. CDR3 protein: CAISRTGSISGQPQHF. The CDR3 nucleotides are TGTGCCATCAGCAGGACAGGGAGTATTTCAGGTCAGCCCCAGCATTTT.

The rearrangement links TRBV10-2 to TRBJ1-4, with D perhaps TRBD1 (5 bases). The CDR3 length is 15 residues. Deletions cut 6 bases from V and 6 bases from J, with 17 bases between. Germline values: CDR1 WSHSY, CDR2 SAAADI. The CDR3 is CASRMTGPGDEKLFF. For the CDR3, the DNA is TGCGCCAGCAGGATGACCGGGCCGGGGGATGAAAAACTGTTTTTT.

The V call is TRBV6-5, the J call TRBJ1-1; TRBD1 aligns across 9 bases. The CDR3 runs 14 residues. V was pared by 6 bases and J by 5 bases, with 7 bases of the junction left unmatched. The germline gives CDR1 MNHEY, CDR2 SVGAGI. The CDR3 nucleotides read TGTGCCAGCAGGAAGGGACAGGGTAGGACTGAAGCTTTCTTT. It translates to CASRKGQGRTEAFF.

This chain connects TRBV7-2 to TRBJ1-2; 7 bases map to TRBD1. The CDR3 runs 13 residues. V lost 5 bases to trimming and J lost 2 bases; unmatched junction nucleotides: 2. Looked up from germline, CDR1 is SGHTA and CDR2 is FQGNSA. CDR3 amino acids: CASSKDRNYGYTF. In DNA form, the CDR3 reads TGTGCCAGCAGCAAGGACAGGAACTATGGCTACACCTTC. Looking up the rest from reference TRBV7-2 and TRBJ1-2 gives the full variable domain: GAGVSQSPSNKVTEKGKDVELRCDPISGHTALYWYRQSLGQGLEFLIYFQGNSAPDKSGLPSDRFSAERTGGSVSTLTIQRTQQEDSAVYLCASSKDRNYGYTFGSGTRLTVV.

There are a few counts of this clone. The chain recombines TRBV28 with TRBJ1-1; 7 positions match TRBD1. The length of the CDR3 is 14 residues. CDR1 and CDR2 from the germline V gene are MDHEN and SYDVKM. V dropped 6 bases and J dropped 0; count of bases not matched to a gene: 4. The CDR3 DNA follows: TGTGCCAGCAGCCCGGGACAGTTGAACACTGAAGCTTTCTTT. Amino acid sequence: CASSPGQLNTEAFF.

This chain uses TRBV4-2 with TRBJ2-3, with D possibly being TRBD2 (6 bases). Trimming cost V 1 base and J 4 bases, with 6 bases left between them. Germline CDR1 and CDR2: LGHNA and YNFKEQ. The CDR3 covers 13 residues. CDR3 in amino acids: CASSQGEADTQYF. The CDR3 nucleotides are TGTGCCAGCAGCCAAGGGGAGGCAGATACGCAGTATTTT.

The CDR3 bases are TGTGCCAGCAGCTATACCGGGACTGAGATCGAGCAGTACTTC. The encoded protein is CASSYTGTEIEQYF. V gene TRBV5-4 combines with J gene TRBJ2-7; TRBD2 might be the D (6 bases). Per germline, CDR1 SGHNT and CDR2 YYREEE (reference sequence). The V and J ends lost 3 bases and 6 bases respectively, with 16 bases between them. The CDR3 has 14 residues.

The V and J genes are TRBV4-1 and TRBJ1-1; 10 bases fit TRBD1. Trimming removed 3 bases from V and 4 bases from J; junction bases left unmatched: 8. CDR1 is MGHRA and CDR2 is YSYEKL in the germline V gene. This CDR3 is 16 amino acids long. This chain's CDR3 is CASSQSPGQGSTEAFF. The CDR3 DNA reads as TGCGCCAGCAGCCAGTCGCCGGGACAGGGGAGCACTGAAGCTTTCTTT.

This chain uses TRBV29-1 with TRBJ1-1, with TRBD1 matching over 7 bases. With 6 bases clipped from V and 11 bases from J, the junction kept 24 bases outside the gene matches. The CDR3 runs to 16 residues. Germline values: CDR1 SQVTM, CDR2 ANQGSEA. The CDR3 nucleotides read TGCAGCGTCCCTCTCGCGGGGACCAGGGGGACAGTCGTCGCTTTCTTT. Protein: CSVPLAGTRGTVVAFF.

The V and J genes are TRBV18 and TRBJ1-1; the D gene is possibly TRBD1 (5 bases). This CDR3 is 15 amino acids long. From germline, CDR1 is KGHSH and CDR2 LQKENI. V lost 3 bases to trimming and J lost 0 bases, with 11 bases between them. CDR3 loop: CASSPQTVMNTEAFF. The DNA of the CDR3 is TGTGCCAGCTCACCTCAGACAGTCATGAACACTGAAGCTTTCTTT.

This rearrangement joins TRBV30 to TRBJ2-3, with 9 bases that match TRBD2. CDR1 is GTSNPN and CDR2 is SVGIG in the germline V gene (reference sequence). CDR3 length: 13 amino acids. After removal of 4 bases from V and 4 bases from J, the junction contained 3 bases not matched to a gene. The DNA of the CDR3 is TGTGCCTGGAATAGCGGGAGTGCAGATACGCAGTATTTT. This translates into CAWNSGSADTQYF.

The CDR3 DNA reads TGCGCCAGCAGTGAGCCCCCTAGGAATGAGCAGTTCTTC. Its translation: CASSEPPRNEQFF. J is TRBJ2-1 and V is TRBV10-1; D uncertain. CDR3 length equals 13 residues. Germline CDR1 WNHNN, CDR2 SYGVQD (reference sequence). With 2 bases removed from V and 7 bases from J, the gap between germline ends came to 9 bases.

This rearrangement joins TRBV30 to TRBJ2-5; TRBD1 might be the D (6 bases). The germline V gene has CDR1 GTSNPN and CDR2 SVGIG (reference sequence). The CDR3 is 15 residues long. V was shortened by 0 bases and J by 3 bases, with 14 bases between the two germline ends. CDR3 amino acids: CAWSVFRGLEETQYF. The DNA for the CDR3 is TGTGCCTGGAGTGTTTTCAGGGGCCTAGAAGAGACCCAGTACTTC.

This chain uses TRBV23-1 with TRBJ1-1; 8 bases are shared with TRBD1. TRBV23-1 is placed among ORFs of uncertain function. Trimming removed 3 bases from V and 5 bases from J; junction bases left unmatched: 14. CDR3 length: 17 amino acids. The CDR3 sequence: CASSHLAGGEEGTEAFF. The DNA of the CDR3 is TGCGCCAGCAGTCACCTGGCAGGGGGCGAAGAAGGGACTGAAGCTTTCTTT.

The V call is TRBV11-2, the J call TRBJ1-4; no firm D call. V was trimmed by 3 bases and J by 8 bases, leaving 13 bases between them. Germline assignment: CDR1 SGHAT and CDR2 FQNNGV. The CDR3 consists of 14 residues. DNA of the CDR3: TGTGCCAGCAGCTTGGGTGGGAGAGGCGAAAAACTGTTTTTT. Protein: CASSLGGRGEKLFF.

V gene TRBV7-6 combines with J gene TRBJ1-2, with 10 nucleotides matching TRBD1. The germline V gene encodes CDR1 SGHVS and CDR2 FNYEAQ. This CDR3 spans 17 amino acids. The trim removed 5 bases at V and 0 bases at J, leaving 9 bases unmatched. The CDR3 region has the DNA TGTGCCAGCAGCAGCCGGGACAGGGGCCCTCCTAACTATGGCTACACCTTC. The encoded protein is CASSSRDRGPPNYGYTF.

In the case of this clone: At one boundary the junction diverges from the germline segment, which might be a read error. The CDR3 nucleotides are TGTGCCAGCAGTTTAATCGTCGCGGACATATCCTTC. Its translation is CASSLIVADISF. The chain couples TRBV28 to TRBJ1-2, with D possibly being TRBD1 (5 bases). The CDR3 has 12 amino acids. The germline V gene encodes CDR1 MDHEN and CDR2 SYDVKM.

This clone was counted a single time. This chain connects TRBV6-6 to TRBJ1-2; D is ambiguous. Germline V gene sequence: CDR1 MNHNY, CDR2 SVGAGI (reference sequence). Trimming took off 2 bases at V and 4 bases at J, with 11 bases between the two ends. This CDR3 has 14 amino acids. The chain's CDR3 is CASSYGPPGYGYTF. DNA for the CDR3: TGTGCCAGCAGTTACGGTCCCCCCGGCTATGGCTACACCTTC.

In this sample, this clone turned up once. For the CDR3, the DNA is TGTGCCAGCAAAGACATGGGCAGGGATGAGCAGTACTTC. Amino acid sequence: CASKDMGRDEQYF. V is TRBV4-2 and J is TRBJ2-7; D may be TRBD1 (5 bases). Looked up from germline, CDR1 is LGHNA and CDR2 is YNFKEQ. Between the trimmed V and J ends, which lost 7 bases and 7 bases, there was a span of 17 bases. This CDR3 has 13 amino acids.